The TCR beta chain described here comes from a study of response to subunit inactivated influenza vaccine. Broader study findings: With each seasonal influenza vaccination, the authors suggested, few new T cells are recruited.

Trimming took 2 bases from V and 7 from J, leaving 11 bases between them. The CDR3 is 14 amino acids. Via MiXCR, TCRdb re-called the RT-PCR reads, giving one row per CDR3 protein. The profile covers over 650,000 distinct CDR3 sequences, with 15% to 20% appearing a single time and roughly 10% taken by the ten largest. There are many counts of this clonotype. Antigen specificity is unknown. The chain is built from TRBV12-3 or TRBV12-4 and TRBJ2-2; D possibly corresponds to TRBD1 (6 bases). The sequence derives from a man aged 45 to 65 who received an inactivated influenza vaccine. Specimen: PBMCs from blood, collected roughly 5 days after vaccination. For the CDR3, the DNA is TGTGCCAGCAGTTTAAGCAGGGGCAGCGGGGAGCTGTTTTTT. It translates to CASSLSRGSGELFF.